This T cell receptor (beta chain) was profiled in a study of vaccination effects on CD4 cells after COVID-19. Study at large: Sample provision by two convalescent patients occurred 16 days and one week before vaccination.

Sequencing followed a ViraFEST assay step that expanded antigen-specific CD4+ T cells with viral peptide pools. With approximately 9 days of culture completed, CD4+ T cells were isolated. Infection dated between March and December 2020, before the Alpha, Beta and Delta variants reached the United States. This clone occurred a few times. The antigen is undetermined. Sequencing was performed with immunoSEQ multiplex PCR; in TCRdb, only in-frame clones are kept and a portion is missing. The sample includes roughly 35,000 clones, about two thirds of them seen just once. This TCR derives from a human donor who had a prior SARS-CoV-2 infection. Material: CD4+ T cells from PBMCs cultured with HCoV-NL63 spike peptides, obtained before COVID-19 vaccination.

In DNA form, the CDR3 reads TGTGCCATCAGTCCCTCAGGGAACACTGAAGCTTTCTTT. Amino acids: CAISPSGNTEAFF. The V and J genes are TRBV10-3 and TRBJ1-1, with D unresolved. The CDR3 loop spans 13 amino acids. V was trimmed by 5 bases and J by 1 base, leaving 8 bases between them. CDR1 is ENHRY, CDR2 SYGVKD, per germline.